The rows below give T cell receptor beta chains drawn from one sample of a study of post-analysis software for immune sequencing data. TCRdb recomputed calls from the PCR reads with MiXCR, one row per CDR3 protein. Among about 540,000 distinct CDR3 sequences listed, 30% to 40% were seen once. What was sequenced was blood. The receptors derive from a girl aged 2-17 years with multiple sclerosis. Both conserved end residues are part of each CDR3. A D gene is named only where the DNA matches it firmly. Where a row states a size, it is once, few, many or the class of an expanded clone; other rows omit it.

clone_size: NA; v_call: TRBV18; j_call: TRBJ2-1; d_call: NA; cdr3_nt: TGTGCCAGCTCACCAGGCCAAGGGTCCGATGAGCAGTTCTTC; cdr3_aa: CASSPGQGSDEQFF
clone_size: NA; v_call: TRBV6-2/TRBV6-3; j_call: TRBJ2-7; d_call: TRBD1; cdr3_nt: TGTGCCAGCAGTCGGACAGGCCTCAGCCACTACGAGCAGTACTTC; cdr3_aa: CASSRTGLSHYEQYF
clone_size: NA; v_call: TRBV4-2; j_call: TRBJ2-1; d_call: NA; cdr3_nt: TGTGCCAGCAGCCAAGTGTTAGAGAGTACGGATGAGCAGTTCTTC; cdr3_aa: CASSQVLESTDEQFF
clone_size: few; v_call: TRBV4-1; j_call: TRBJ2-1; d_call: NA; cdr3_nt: TGCGCCAGCAGCCAAGGAGAAGGCGAATCCTCCTACAATGAGCAGTTCTTC; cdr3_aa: CASSQGEGESSYNEQFF
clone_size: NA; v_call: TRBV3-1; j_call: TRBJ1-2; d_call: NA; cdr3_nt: TGTGCCAGCACCCCAGTGGAATCTAACTATGGCTACACCTTC; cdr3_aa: CASTPVESNYGYTF
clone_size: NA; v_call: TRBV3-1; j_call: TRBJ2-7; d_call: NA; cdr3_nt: TGTGCCAGCAGTCCCCGGGTCTTAGAGGGCGAGCAGTACTTC; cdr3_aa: CASSPRVLEGEQYF
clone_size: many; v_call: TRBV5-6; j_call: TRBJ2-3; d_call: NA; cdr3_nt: TGTGCCAGCAGCTTGAACCAGGGCTCTAGCACAGATACGCAGTATTTT; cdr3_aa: CASSLNQGSSTDTQYF
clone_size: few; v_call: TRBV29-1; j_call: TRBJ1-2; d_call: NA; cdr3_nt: TGCAGCGTAGTTCGGGCTCCTAACTATGGCTACACCTTC; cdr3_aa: CSVVRAPNYGYTF
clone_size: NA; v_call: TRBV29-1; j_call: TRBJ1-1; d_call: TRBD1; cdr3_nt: TGCAGCGTTGACAGGGGGCTTCGAACTGAAGCTTTCTTT; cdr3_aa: CSVDRGLRTEAFF
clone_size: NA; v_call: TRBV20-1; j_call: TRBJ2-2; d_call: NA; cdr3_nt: TGCAGTGCTAGAGATCCTAGGCAGCCAATGAACACCGGGGAGCTGTTTTTT; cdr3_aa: CSARDPRQPMNTGELFF
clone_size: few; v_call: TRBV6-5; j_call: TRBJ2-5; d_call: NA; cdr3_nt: TGTGCCAGCAGTTACGGGACGTACCAAGAGACCCAGTACTTC; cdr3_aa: CASSYGTYQETQYF
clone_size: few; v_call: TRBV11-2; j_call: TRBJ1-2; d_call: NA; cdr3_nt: TGTGCCAGCAGCTTAGATTTGGACAGATCCAACTATGGCTACACCTTC; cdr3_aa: CASSLDLDRSNYGYTF
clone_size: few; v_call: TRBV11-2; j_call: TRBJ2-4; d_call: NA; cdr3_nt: TGTGCCAGCAGCCATAGTTTCGGGCAAAACATTCAGTACTTC; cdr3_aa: CASSHSFGQNIQYF
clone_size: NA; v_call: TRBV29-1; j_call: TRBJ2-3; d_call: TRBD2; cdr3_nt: TGCAGCTCCGAAGGGACTAGCGGGAACCGAGGGGGTACGCAGTATTTT; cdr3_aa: CSSEGTSGNRGGTQYF
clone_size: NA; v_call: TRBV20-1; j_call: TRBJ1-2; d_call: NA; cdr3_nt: TGCAGTGCTAGAGATGTGGCTGGGATCAACTATGGCTACACCTTC; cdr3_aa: CSARDVAGINYGYTF
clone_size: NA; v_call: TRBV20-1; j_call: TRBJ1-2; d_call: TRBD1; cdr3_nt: TGCAGTGTCTTGGACAGGGCGTACTATGGCTACACCTTC; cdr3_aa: CSVLDRAYYGYTF
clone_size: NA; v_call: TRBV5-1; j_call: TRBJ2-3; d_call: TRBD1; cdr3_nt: TGCGCCAGCAGCTCGACCGGGACAGGGACGGTAGATACGCAGTATTTT; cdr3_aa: CASSSTGTGTVDTQYF
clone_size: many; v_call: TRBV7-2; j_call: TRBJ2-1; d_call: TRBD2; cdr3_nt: TGTGCCAGCAGCTTAGTGACCGGGACTAGAAGTAATGAGCAGTTCTTC; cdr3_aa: CASSLVTGTRSNEQFF
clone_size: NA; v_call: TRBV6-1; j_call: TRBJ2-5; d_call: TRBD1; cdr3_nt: TGTGCCAGCACTCTGGACAGGGCGTCGGGAGAGACCCAGTACTTC; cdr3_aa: CASTLDRASGETQYF
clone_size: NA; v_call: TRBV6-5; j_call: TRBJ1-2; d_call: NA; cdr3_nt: TGTGCCAGTAAGGACAGTTTATATGGCTACACCTTC; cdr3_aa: CASKDSLYGYTF
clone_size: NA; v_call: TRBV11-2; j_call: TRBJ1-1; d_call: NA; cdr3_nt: TGTGCCAGCAGCCTCCCTCTGACAGCCAACACTGAAGCTTTCTTT; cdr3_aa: CASSLPLTANTEAFF
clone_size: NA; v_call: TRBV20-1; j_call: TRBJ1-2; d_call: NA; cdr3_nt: TGCAGTGCTGCCTCGGATACCGGCTACACCTTC; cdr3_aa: CSAASDTGYTF
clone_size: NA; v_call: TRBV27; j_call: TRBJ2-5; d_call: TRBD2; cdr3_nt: TGTGCCAGCAGCTTCTTGGCTAGCGGACAAGAGACCCAGTACTTC; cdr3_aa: CASSFLASGQETQYF
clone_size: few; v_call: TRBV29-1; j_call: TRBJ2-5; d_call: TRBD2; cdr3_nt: TGCAGCGTTGACCTGACTAGCGGGGGGGCCGTCGCCGAGACCCAGTACTTC; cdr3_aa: CSVDLTSGGAVAETQYF
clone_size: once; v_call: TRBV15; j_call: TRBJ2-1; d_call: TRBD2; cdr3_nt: TGTGCCACCAGCAGAGATGAGCTAGCGGGGGGTCTCTACAATGAGCAGTTCTTC; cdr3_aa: CATSRDELAGGLYNEQFF
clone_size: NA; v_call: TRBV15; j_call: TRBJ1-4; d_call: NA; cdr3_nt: TGTGCCACCAGCAGAGATCGGGGGGGCTATGAAAAACTGTTTTTT; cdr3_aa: CATSRDRGGYEKLFF